This entry concerns a single T cell receptor beta chain. The PCR was carried out with 60 Vbeta primers and 13 Jbeta primers. Only in-frame clones appear in the TCRdb table, and some are missing; sequencing was by immunoSEQ multiplex PCR. The table shows 120,000 or so clones, with approximately 75% occurring only once. These data belong to a study of cytomegalovirus exposure and HLA in healthy donors. Trimming took off 0 bases at V and 2 bases at J, with 14 bases between the two ends. This CDR3 has 17 amino acids. Germline loops: CDR1 LGHNA, CDR2 YNFKEQ. The sample consisted of PBMCs. This clonotype originated in a young man in good health and CMV-seronegative. The chain uses TRBV4-2 and TRBJ1-3, with D possibly matching TRBD1 (5 bases). The CDR3 sequence is CASSQDRGGTAGNTIYF. CDR3 nucleotides: TGTGCCAGCAGCCAAGATCGTGGAGGGACTGCTGGAAACACCATATATTTT.